These 4 T cell receptor beta chains were all obtained from the same sample, sequenced in a study of T cell responses to AZD1222 COVID-19 vaccine. TCRdb's copy holds only in-frame clones and misses some; the assay was immunoSEQ multiplex PCR. This sample has under 150,000 clones; around 88% occur once, and the top ten carry more than 9.5%. The sequencing used peripheral blood, collected on day 0 of MenACWY control vaccination. The origin of the receptors is an adult in good health.

The chain has TRBV2 and TRBJ1-1; 7 bases align to TRBD1. CDR3 length: 14 amino acids. The trim removed 4 bases at V and 4 bases at J, leaving 6 bases unmatched. CDR1 and CDR2 from the germline V gene are SNHLY and FYNNEI. The CDR3 DNA sequence: TGTGCCAGCAGTGCCTCGACAGGGACCACTGAAGCTTTCTTT. Its protein product is CASSASTGTTEAFF.

This CDR3 is CASSIVGTGTGELFF. The CDR3 DNA is TGTGCCAGTAGTATCGTCGGGACAGGCACCGGGGAGCTGTTTTTT. This chain connects TRBV19 to TRBJ2-2, with TRBD1 matching 8 bases. V lost 3 bases, J lost 4 bases, and 4 bases stayed unmatched. Germline V gives CDR1 LNHDA, CDR2 SQIVND (reference sequence). The CDR3 spans 15 residues.

The chain recombines TRBV6-2 or TRBV6-3 with TRBJ2-1, with a possible D match to TRBD2 (5 bases). In germline, CDR1 is MNHEY, CDR2 SVGEGT. V gave up 0 bases and J gave up 3 bases, with 21 bases separating them. CDR3 length equals 19 residues. The CDR3 DNA reads TGTGCCAGCAGTTACTCGGTAGTAGCTAGCACGAATGACTACAATGAGCAGTTCTTC. This codes for CASSYSVVASTNDYNEQFF.

The chain is built from TRBV30 and TRBJ1-2; 7 nucleotides line up with TRBD1. The ends lost 0 bases at V and 4 bases at J; junction bases unmatched: 2. This CDR3 is built from 13 residues. Germline CDR1 and CDR2: GTSNPN and SVGIG (reference sequence). The DNA for the CDR3 is TGTGCCTGGAGTGTCGCAGGGGGCTATGGCTACACCTTC. Amino acids: CAWSVAGGYGYTF.